This T cell receptor beta chain derives from a study of blood T cell repertoires in COVID-19. Study context: Samples representing acute and convalescent COVID-19 were sourced from the United States, Italy and Spain.

The assay was immunoSEQ multiplex PCR, and TCRdb's table has in-frame clones only and misses some. The table includes roughly 70,000 clones, about 80% detected once. The CDR3 spans 14 residues. The V gene's germline CDR1 is MNHEY and CDR2 SVGAGI. V lost 9 bases to trimming and J lost 1 base; unmatched junction nucleotides: 7. The chain couples TRBV6-5 to TRBJ1-2; 8 bases map to TRBD1. Sequenced material: peripheral blood. The clonotype comes from a man in his 70s who had recovered from COVID-19. This CDR3 is CASEGTGYNYGYTF. The CDR3 coding sequence is TGTGCCAGTGAGGGGACAGGATATAACTATGGCTACACCTTC.